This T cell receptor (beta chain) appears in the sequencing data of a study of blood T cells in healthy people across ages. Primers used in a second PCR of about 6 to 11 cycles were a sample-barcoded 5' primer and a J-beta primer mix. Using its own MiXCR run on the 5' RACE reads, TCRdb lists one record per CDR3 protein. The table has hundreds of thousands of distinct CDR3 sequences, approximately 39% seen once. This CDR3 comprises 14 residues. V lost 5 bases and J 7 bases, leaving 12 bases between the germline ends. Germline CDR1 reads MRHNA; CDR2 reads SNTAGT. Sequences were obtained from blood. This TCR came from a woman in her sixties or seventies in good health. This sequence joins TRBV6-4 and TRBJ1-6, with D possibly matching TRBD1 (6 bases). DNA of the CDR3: TGTGCCAGCAGTTTCCAGGGGTGGAATTCACCCCTCCACTTT. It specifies CASSFQGWNSPLHF.